A selection of T cell receptor beta chains follows, all from one sample in a study of T cells in Graves' hyperthyroidism and ophthalmopathy. In TCRdb, the multiplex PCR reads were re-called with MiXCR into one record per CDR3 protein. The sample lists some 460,000 distinct CDR3 sequences, around 14% occurring once. Sequencing was done on a sample of blood. The receptors were sampled from a woman younger than 30 with Graves' hyperthyroidism. The CDR3 runs from the conserved cysteine through the conserved F or W. The D gene is left open where the match is weak. A clone size is listed for some rows: how often the clone was seen (once, few, many), or a class if it is expanded.

V,size,D,J,DNA,CDR3
TRBV20-1,many,TRBD1,TRBJ1-2,TGCAGTGCTCTAGGACAGGGGAAAGGCTACACCTTC,CSALGQGKGYTF
TRBV20-1,NA,TRBD2,TRBJ2-3,TGCAGTGTGAAGGAGGCTAGCGGAGAAAGGGATACGCAGTATTTT,CSVKEASGERDTQYF
TRBV11-1,many,TRBD1,TRBJ2-1,TGTGCCAGCAGCTTAGCCCCCGGGACAGCTTCCTACAATGAGCAGTTCTTC,CASSLAPGTASYNEQFF
TRBV6-1,few,NA,TRBJ1-4,TGTGCCAGCAATAAACCTCTCCAGGAAAAACTGTTTTTT,CASNKPLQEKLFF
TRBV6-5,NA,NA,TRBJ2-5,TGTGCCAGCAGTTACTTTAGACTGTCGCGGGAGACCCAGTACTTC,CASSYFRLSRETQYF
TRBV27,many,TRBD1,TRBJ2-1,TGTGCCAGCAGTTTAAGGCAGGGGGTTTTGAATGAGCAGTTCTTC,CASSLRQGVLNEQFF
TRBV5-1,many,NA,TRBJ2-3,TGCGCCAGCAGCTTGAGTCAAGCAGGGCCCTCGGATACGCAGTATTTT,CASSLSQAGPSDTQYF
TRBV7-8,many,TRBD1,TRBJ2-2,TGTGCCAGCAGCCCAACAGGGGCGAACACCGGGGAGCTGTTTTTT,CASSPTGANTGELFF
TRBV5-1,few,NA,TRBJ2-1,TGCGCCAGCAGCTTGACGGGAGTGTACTACAATGAGCAGTTCTTC,CASSLTGVYYNEQFF
TRBV15,NA,NA,TRBJ1-2,TGTGCCACCAGCAGACACACCGGCGGACAAGATGGCTACACCTTC,CATSRHTGGQDGYTF
TRBV27,NA,NA,TRBJ1-3,TGTGCCAGAAACGAACCTGGAAACACCATATATTTT,CARNEPGNTIYF
TRBV28,many,TRBD1,TRBJ2-7,TGTGCCAGCAGACCCCGGGACAGGGGGGTCTACGAGCAGTACTTC,CASRPRDRGVYEQYF
TRBV5-6,NA,NA,TRBJ2-3,TGTGCCAGCAGCCCAACAGGGATGGATACGCAGTATTTT,CASSPTGMDTQYF
TRBV27,few,NA,TRBJ1-2,TGTGCCACCCGGGAAGATGGGGGTTATGGCTACACCTTC,CATREDGGYGYTF
TRBV2,NA,TRBD1,TRBJ1-3,TGTGCCAGCAGTCTTAAGACAGGGGTCGGTAACACCATATATTTT,CASSLKTGVGNTIYF
TRBV29-1,few,NA,TRBJ2-5,TGCAGCGTTGAAGCAGAGACCCAGTACTTC,CSVEAETQYF
TRBV5-6,many,TRBD1,TRBJ2-2,TGTGCCAGCAGCGACCTCCGGGACAGGGGGACCGGGGAGCTGTTTTTT,CASSDLRDRGTGELFF
TRBV7-2,many,TRBD2,TRBJ2-1,TGTGCCAGCAGCGTTGGGACTAGCCGGGCCTACAATGAGCAGTTCTTC,CASSVGTSRAYNEQFF
TRBV18,many,NA,TRBJ2-3,TGTGCCAGCTCACCAGCCCGGGCCGCCACAGATACGCAGTATTTT,CASSPARAATDTQYF
TRBV20-1,NA,NA,TRBJ2-3,TGCAGTACTAGTTCCCGGAGTAGCGCGGCAGATACGCAGTATTTT,CSTSSRSSAADTQYF
TRBV14,NA,NA,TRBJ2-4,TGTGCCAGCAGCCGACTTGGGACGGAAAACATTCAGTACTTC,CASSRLGTENIQYF
TRBV7-9,many,NA,TRBJ1-1,TGTGCCAGCAGCTCCACGGGGACTGAAGCTTTCTTT,CASSSTGTEAFF
TRBV4-3,few,NA,TRBJ1-2,TGCGCCAGCAGCCAAGTGAGGAGGGGCTGGAATGGCTACACCTTC,CASSQVRRGWNGYTF
TRBV11-2,many,NA,TRBJ1-1,TGTGCCAGCAGCTTAAGGGGTTATCGGGGGACTGAAGCTTTCTTT,CASSLRGYRGTEAFF
TRBV18,many,NA,TRBJ1-1,TGTGCCAGCTCACCCCAAGGGGGAGCCGGGGTGACTGAAGCTTTCTTT,CASSPQGGAGVTEAFF
TRBV2,many,NA,TRBJ1-1,TGTGCCAGCAGTGTTGAGGGGGAGAGGACTGAAGCTTTCTTT,CASSVEGERTEAFF
TRBV5-1,few,TRBD2,TRBJ2-3,TGCGCCAGCAGAACCGGGACTAGCATAGATACGCAGTATTTT,CASRTGTSIDTQYF
TRBV10-3,few,NA,TRBJ2-7,TGTGCCATCGGAAAAGGGTCCTTCTACGAGCAGTACTTC,CAIGKGSFYEQYF
TRBV9,few,TRBD1,TRBJ2-1,TGTGCCAGCAGCGTAGCTCCTCAGGGGGCCTACAATGAGCAGTTCTTC,CASSVAPQGAYNEQFF
TRBV7-6,NA,NA,TRBJ2-7,TGTGCCAGCAGCTTATTAGGGTCCCGCGAGCAGTACTTC,CASSLLGSREQYF
TRBV20-1,many,NA,TRBJ2-2,TGCAGTGCTAGAGCCGGGGGGCGCGGCACCGGGGAGCTGTTTTTT,CSARAGGRGTGELFF
TRBV5-6,few,NA,TRBJ1-1,TGTGCCAGCAGTCTTGGATTAGCAAGAAACACTGAAGCTTTCTTT,CASSLGLARNTEAFF
TRBV15,NA,NA,TRBJ2-6,TGTGCCACCAGCAGACAGGGATTTGCTGGGGCCAACGTCCTGACTTTC,CATSRQGFAGANVLTF
TRBV2,NA,NA,TRBJ1-5,TGTGCCAGCAGTGTTAGGGATCTTCAGCCCCAGCATTTT,CASSVRDLQPQHF
TRBV5-1,many,TRBD1,TRBJ2-3,TGCGCCAGCAGCTCTCGACAGGGGGCGACCACAGATACGCAGTATTTT,CASSSRQGATTDTQYF
TRBV6-6,NA,NA,TRBJ2-2,TGTGCCAGCAGTTACTCCCAGACAGGACCCACCGGGGAGCTGTTTTTT,CASSYSQTGPTGELFF
TRBV5-1,NA,TRBD2,TRBJ2-2,TGCGCCAGCAGCAGCCTGAGGTTGGCGCGGGAGCCCGGGGAGCTGTTTTTT,CASSSLRLAREPGELFF
TRBV20-1,NA,TRBD1,TRBJ1-2,TGCAGTGCCGGGGCGAGACAGGGGGTTCATGGCTACACCTTC,CSAGARQGVHGYTF
TRBV7-2,many,NA,TRBJ2-3,TGTGCCAGCAGCCGGGACCCACTAGATACGCAGTATTTT,CASSRDPLDTQYF
TRBV6-4,NA,NA,TRBJ1-5,TGTGCCAGCATTGCGGGGGGTAGCAATCAGCCCCAGCATTTT,CASIAGGSNQPQHF
TRBV20-1,many,NA,TRBJ2-7,TGCAGTGCTATCTGGGACGTTGTCCCCTACGAGCAGTACTTC,CSAIWDVVPYEQYF
TRBV5-5,few,TRBD1,TRBJ1-2,TGTGCCAGCAGCTTGACCCGGGACAGACCCTATGGCTACACCTTC,CASSLTRDRPYGYTF
TRBV2,few,NA,TRBJ2-3,TGTGCCACCCCGGGCTCTCATACGCAGTATTTT,CATPGSHTQYF
TRBV6-6,few,NA,TRBJ1-2,TGTGCCAGCAGTTACGACTGGGTGAACTATGGCTACACCTTC,CASSYDWVNYGYTF
TRBV7-9,many,NA,TRBJ1-1,TGTGCCAGCAGCACAGGAGACACTGAAGCTTTCTTT,CASSTGDTEAFF
TRBV7-2,many,NA,TRBJ1-6,TGTGCAGTTACCCTACCGGGACTGCTTTATTCACCCCTCCACTTT,CAVTLPGLLYSPLHF